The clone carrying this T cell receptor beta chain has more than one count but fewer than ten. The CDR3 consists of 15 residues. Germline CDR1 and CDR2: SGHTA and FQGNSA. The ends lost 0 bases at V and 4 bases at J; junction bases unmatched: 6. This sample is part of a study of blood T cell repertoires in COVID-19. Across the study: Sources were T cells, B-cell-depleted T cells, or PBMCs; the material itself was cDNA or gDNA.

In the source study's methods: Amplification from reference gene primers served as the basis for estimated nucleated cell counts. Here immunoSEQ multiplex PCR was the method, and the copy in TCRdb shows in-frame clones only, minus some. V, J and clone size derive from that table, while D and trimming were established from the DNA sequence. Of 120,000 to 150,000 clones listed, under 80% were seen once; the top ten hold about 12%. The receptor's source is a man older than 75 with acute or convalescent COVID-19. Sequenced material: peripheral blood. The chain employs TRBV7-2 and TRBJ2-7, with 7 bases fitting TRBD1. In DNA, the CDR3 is TGTGCCAGCAGCTTAGCTTCAGGGGGTTTGTACGAGCAGTACTTC. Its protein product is CASSLASGGLYEQYF.